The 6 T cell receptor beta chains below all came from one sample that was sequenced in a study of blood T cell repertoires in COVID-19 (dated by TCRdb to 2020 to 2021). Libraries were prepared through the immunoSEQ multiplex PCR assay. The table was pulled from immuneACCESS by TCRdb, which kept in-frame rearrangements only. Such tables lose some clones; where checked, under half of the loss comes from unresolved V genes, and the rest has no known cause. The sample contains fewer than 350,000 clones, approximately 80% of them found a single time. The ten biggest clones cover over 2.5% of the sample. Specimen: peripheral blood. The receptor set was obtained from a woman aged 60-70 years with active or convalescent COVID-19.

Written as DNA, the CDR3 is TGTGCCAGCAGCCCATCCGGGACAGGGGGCTACAATGAGCAGTTCTTC. Translation: CASSPSGTGGYNEQFF. The rearrangement links TRBV7-3 to TRBJ2-1, with 11 bases that match TRBD1. Germline V gene data show CDR1 as SGHTA and CDR2 as FQGTGA. Germline trimming cut 5 bases from V and 3 bases from J; bases unmatched to any gene: 6. The CDR3 loop spans 16 amino acids. Combining the CDR3 with reference TRBV7-3 and TRBJ2-1 gives the whole variable domain GAGVSQTPSNKVTEKGKYVELRCDPISGHTALYWYRQSLGQGPEFLIYFQGTGAADDSGLPNDRFFAVRPEGSVSTLKIQRTERGDSAVYLCASSPSGTGGYNEQFFGPGTRLTVL.

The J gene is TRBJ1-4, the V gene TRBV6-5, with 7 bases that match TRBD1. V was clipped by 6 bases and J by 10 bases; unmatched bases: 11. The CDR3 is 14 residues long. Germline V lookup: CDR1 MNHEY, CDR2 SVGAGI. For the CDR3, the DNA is TGTGCCAGCAGCCCGGGACAGAATTATGGAAAACTGTTTTTT. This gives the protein CASSPGQNYGKLFF.

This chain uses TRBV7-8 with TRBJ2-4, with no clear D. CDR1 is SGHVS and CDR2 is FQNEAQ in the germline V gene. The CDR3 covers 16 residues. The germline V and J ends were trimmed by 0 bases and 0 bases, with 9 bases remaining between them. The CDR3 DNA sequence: TGTGCCAGCAGCTTAGCGCGCTTTGAAGCCAAAAACATTCAGTACTTC. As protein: CASSLARFEAKNIQYF.

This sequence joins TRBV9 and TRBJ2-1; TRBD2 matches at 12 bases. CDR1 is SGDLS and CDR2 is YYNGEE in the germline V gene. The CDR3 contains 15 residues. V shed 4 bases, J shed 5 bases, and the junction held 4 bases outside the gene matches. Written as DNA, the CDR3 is TGTGCCAGCAGCCAGCTAGCGGGGGGGGACAATGAGCAGTTCTTC. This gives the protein CASSQLAGGDNEQFF.

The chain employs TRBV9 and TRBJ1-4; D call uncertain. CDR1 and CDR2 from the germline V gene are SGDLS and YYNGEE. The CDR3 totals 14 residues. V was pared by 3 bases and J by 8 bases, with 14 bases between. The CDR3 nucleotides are TGTGCCAGCAGCGCCCACACCCCCTCGGAAAAACTGTTTTTT. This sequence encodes CASSAHTPSEKLFF.

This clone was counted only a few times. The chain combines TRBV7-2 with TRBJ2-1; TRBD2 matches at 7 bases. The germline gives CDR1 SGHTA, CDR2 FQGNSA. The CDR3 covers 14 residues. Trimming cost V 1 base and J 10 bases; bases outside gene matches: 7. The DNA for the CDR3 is TGTGCCAGCAGCTTAGTGGGGGGGACTCGGGAGCAGTTCTTC. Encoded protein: CASSLVGGTREQFF.